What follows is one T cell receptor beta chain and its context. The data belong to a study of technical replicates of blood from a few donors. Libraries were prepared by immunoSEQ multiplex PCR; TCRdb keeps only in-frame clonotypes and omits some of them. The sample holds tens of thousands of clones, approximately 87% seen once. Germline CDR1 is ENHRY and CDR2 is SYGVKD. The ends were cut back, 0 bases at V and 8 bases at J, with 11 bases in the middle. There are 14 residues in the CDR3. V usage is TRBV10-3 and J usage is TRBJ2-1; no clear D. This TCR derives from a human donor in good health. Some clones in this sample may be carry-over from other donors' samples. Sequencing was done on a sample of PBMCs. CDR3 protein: CAISESTTWDEQFF. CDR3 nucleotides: TGTGCCATCAGTGAGTCTACTACTTGGGATGAGCAGTTCTTC.